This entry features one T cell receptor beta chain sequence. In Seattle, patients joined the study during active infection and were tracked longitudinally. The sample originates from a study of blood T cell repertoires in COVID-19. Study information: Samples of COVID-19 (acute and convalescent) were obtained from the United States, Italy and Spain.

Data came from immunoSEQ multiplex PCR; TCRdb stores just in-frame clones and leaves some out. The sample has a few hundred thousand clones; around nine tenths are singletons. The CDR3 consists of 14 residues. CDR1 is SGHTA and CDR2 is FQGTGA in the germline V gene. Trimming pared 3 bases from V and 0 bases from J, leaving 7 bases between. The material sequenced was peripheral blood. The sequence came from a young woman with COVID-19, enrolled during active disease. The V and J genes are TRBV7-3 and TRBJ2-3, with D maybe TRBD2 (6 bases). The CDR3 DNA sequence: TGTGCCAGCAGCTTCGGGGGTAGCACAGATACGCAGTATTTT. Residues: CASSFGGSTDTQYF. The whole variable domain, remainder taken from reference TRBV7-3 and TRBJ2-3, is GAGVSQTPSNKVTEKGKYVELRCDPISGHTALYWYRQSLGQGPEFLIYFQGTGAADDSGLPNDRFFAVRPEGSVSTLKIQRTERGDSAVYLCASSFGGSTDTQYFGPGTRLTVL.